These 27 T cell receptor beta chains originate from one sample sequenced in a study of T cell repertoires in cytomegalovirus infection. TCRdb processed the reads anew with MiXCR; each CDR3 protein has one entry. Of 200,000 to 300,000 distinct CDR3 sequences detected, 10% to 15% appear once; the ten largest clones hold around 1.6%. The sample taken for sequencing was PBMCs. The receptors stem from a human donor in good health (CMV status not recorded). Some clones in this sample may be carry-over from other donors' samples.

This clonotype has more than one count but fewer than ten. V usage is TRBV7-2 and J usage is TRBJ2-1; maybe TRBD2 (6 bases). Germline CDR1 and CDR2: SGHTA and FQGNSA. V gave up 4 bases and J gave up 12 bases, with 16 bases separating them. This CDR3 has 13 residues. The CDR3 sequence: CASSSGRRAGQFF. CDR3 coding DNA: TGTGCCAGCAGCTCCGGACGGAGGGCCGGGCAGTTCTTC.

There are many counts of this clonotype. V and J are TRBV11-2 and TRBJ2-2, with D possibly being TRBD1 or TRBD2 (5 bases each). Germline V CDR1 and CDR2: SGHAT, FQNNGV. The CDR3 covers 14 residues. Trimming pared 5 bases from V and 4 bases from J, leaving 11 bases between. CDR3 in DNA: TGTGCCAGCAGCCGGGACGGATTCACCGGGGAGCTGTTTTTT. Protein sequence: CASSRDGFTGELFF.

This clonotype was seen a few times. The chain has TRBV10-3 and TRBJ2-2, with TRBD1 matching 9 bases. The CDR3 runs 14 residues. Per the germline V gene, CDR1 is ENHRY and CDR2 is SYGVKD. V lost 6 bases, J lost 2 bases, and 1 base stayed unmatched. The CDR3 DNA follows: TGTGCCATCAGACAGGGGGCCAACACCGGGGAGCTGTTTTTT. The encoded protein is CAIRQGANTGELFF.

At least ten counts were recorded for this clonotype. The chain uses TRBV6-2 or TRBV6-3 and TRBJ2-6, with 10 bases identical to TRBD1. Germline assignment: CDR1 MNHEY and CDR2 SVGEGT. CDR3 length: 16 residues. J lost 0 bases, V lost 7 bases, and 3 bases had no gene match. The CDR3 loop reads CASNRDRGSGANVLTF. The CDR3 coding sequence is TGTGCCAGCAACCGGGACAGGGGCTCTGGGGCCAACGTCCTGACTTTC.

This clonotype was seen once. The rearrangement uses TRBV20-1 and TRBJ2-3; 8 bases align to TRBD2. The CDR3 is 15 residues long. Germline CDR1 DFQATT, CDR2 SNEGSKA (reference sequence). Trimming took 7 bases from V and 8 from J; bases not matched to a gene: 17. CDR3 DNA: TGCAGTGTTAGTAATCCCTCTGCGGGAGGAGGTACGCAGTATTTT. It translates to CSVSNPSAGGGTQYF.

This clonotype was detected many times. The chain is built from TRBV7-9 and TRBJ1-4; D not resolved. The CDR3 loop spans 15 amino acids. The ends were cut back, 3 bases at V and 11 bases at J, with 19 bases in the middle. Germline CDR1 SEHNR, CDR2 FQNEAQ (reference sequence). DNA for the CDR3: TGTGCCAGCAGCTTGGCGCCGACACCCAGTGGGAAACTGTTTTTT. Translated: CASSLAPTPSGKLFF.

This clonotype appeared many times. The chain employs TRBV7-2 and TRBJ2-5, with D unclear. CDR3 length equals 12 residues. CDR1 is SGHTA and CDR2 is FQGNSA in the germline V gene. Trimming took 3 bases from V and 9 from J, leaving 11 bases between them. The CDR3, as DNA: TGTGCCAGCAGCTTTGAAAGGCGCTCCCAGTACTTC. Translated, it gives CASSFERRSQYF.

The chain joins TRBV29-1 to TRBJ1-2, with D perhaps TRBD1 (6 bases). This CDR3 has 11 amino acids. Germline V gene data show CDR1 as SQVTM and CDR2 as ANQGSEA. V was clipped by 4 bases and J by 6 bases, with 9 bases between them. CDR3 amino acids: CSVGGDNGYTF. The CDR3 coding sequence is TGCAGCGTTGGGGGGGACAATGGCTACACCTTC.

The sample holds many counts of this clonotype. The rearrangement links TRBV7-2 to TRBJ2-5; 7 nucleotides line up with TRBD2. The CDR3 contains 15 residues. V trimming: 5 bases; J trimming: 0 bases; junction bases outside the gene matches: 6. Per the germline V gene, CDR1 is SGHTA and CDR2 is FQGNSA. The CDR3 nucleotides read TGTGCCAGCAGCCCGGCGGGGGTGGACCAAGAGACCCAGTACTTC. Protein product: CASSPAGVDQETQYF.

This clonotype was seen only a few times. This chain uses TRBV5-4 with TRBJ2-7, with 12 bases lining up with TRBD2. CDR1 and CDR2 from the germline V gene are SGHNT and YYREEE (reference sequence). The CDR3 loop spans 15 amino acids. V lost 4 bases to trimming and J lost 7 bases; unmatched junction nucleotides: 9. The CDR3 spells CASSGTSGLSGEQYF. CDR3 DNA: TGTGCCAGCAGCGGGACTAGCGGGTTGTCGGGGGAGCAGTACTTC.

In this sample, this clonotype turned up many times. J is TRBJ2-3 and V is TRBV7-2; D may be TRBD2 (6 bases). Germline V gene sequence: CDR1 SGHTA, CDR2 FQGNSA. With 0 bases removed from V and 6 bases from J, the gap between germline ends came to 7 bases. The CDR3 contains 13 residues. This CDR3 reads CASSLAEGDTQYF. CDR3 DNA sequence: TGTGCCAGCAGCTTAGCGGAGGGGGATACGCAGTATTTT.

This clonotype occurred many times. The chain carries TRBV11-2 and TRBJ1-1; TRBD1 agrees at 8 bases. The CDR3 covers 14 residues. CDR1 is SGHAT, CDR2 FQNNGV, per germline. The J segment lost 3 bases and the V segment lost 6 bases, leaving 6 bases of the junction unmatched. CDR3 nucleotide sequence: TGTGCCAGCAGTGGACAGGGTTGGGACACTGAAGCTTTCTTT. Translating it yields CASSGQGWDTEAFF.

This clonotype was seen ten or more times. This chain uses TRBV5-6 with TRBJ1-1; perhaps TRBD1 as D (5 bases). Per germline, CDR1 SGHDT and CDR2 YYEEEE. The CDR3 extends over 14 amino acids. The ends were cut back, 0 bases at V and 3 bases at J, with 9 bases in the middle. The CDR3 protein is CASSLGWGDTEAFF. CDR3 in DNA: TGTGCCAGCAGCTTGGGATGGGGGGACACTGAAGCTTTCTTT.

This clonotype came up many times. This chain links TRBV7-2 with TRBJ1-5; D is unresolved. Germline CDR1 SGHTA, CDR2 FQGNSA. The CDR3 length is 13 residues. V was pared by 0 bases and J by 4 bases, with 4 bases between. The CDR3 DNA follows: TGTGCCAGCAGCTTAGCAGAAAATCAGCCCCAGCATTTT. The encoded protein is CASSLAENQPQHF.

The sample holds many counts of this clonotype. V gene TRBV28 combines with J gene TRBJ2-2, with 13 bases matching TRBD2. From germline, CDR1 is MDHEN and CDR2 SYDVKM. The CDR3 sequence is 15 residues long. Trimming at V came to 4 bases and at J to 4 bases, leaving 0 bases not matched to a gene. CDR3 coding DNA: TGTGCCAGCAGTTGGACTAGCGGGGGCACCGGGGAGCTGTTTTTT. Its translation is CASSWTSGGTGELFF. Supplemented by reference TRBV28 and TRBJ2-2, the full variable domain reads DVKVTQSSRYLVKRTGEKVFLECVQDMDHENMFWYRQDPGLGLRLIYFSYDVKMKEKGDIPEGYSVSREKKERFSLILESASTNQTSMYLCASSWTSGGTGELFFGEGSRLTVL.

As concerns this clonotype: A much larger clone lies one base from this, so it may be a read error. The chain has TRBV4-2 and TRBJ2-2, with D possibly being TRBD2 (5 bases). Germline lookup yields CDR1 LGHNA and CDR2 YNFKEQ. V lost 3 bases and J 13 bases, leaving 9 bases between the germline ends. This CDR3 has 11 amino acids. The CDR3, as DNA: TGTGCCAGCAGCCAGGAAGGGAGGCTGTTTTTT. Protein: CASSQEGRLFF.

This clonotype was seen at least ten times. The chain is built from TRBV6-1 and TRBJ1-6, with 7 bases matching TRBD1. The CDR3 is 18 residues long. Germline V gene lookup returns CDR1 MNHNS and CDR2 SASEGT. V was pared by 5 bases and J by 8 bases, with 18 bases of the junction left unmatched. The CDR3 reads CASSLPPTGEIRDSPLHF. CDR3 in DNA: TGTGCCAGCAGTCTACCTCCAACAGGGGAGATTCGGGATTCACCCCTCCACTTT.

In this sample, this clonotype turned up many times. This rearrangement joins TRBV7-2 to TRBJ2-7; D unresolved. Looked up from germline, CDR1 is SGHTA and CDR2 is FQGNSA. The CDR3 is 14 amino acids. Trimming stripped 1 base from V and 2 bases from J, with 9 bases between. CDR3 sequence (DNA): TGTGCCAGCAGCTTAGTTCCCGAGACCTACGAGCAGTACTTC. Its translation: CASSLVPETYEQYF.

As to this clonotype: This may stem from a read error, because a much larger clone lies one nucleotide away. This chain connects TRBV12-3 or TRBV12-4 to TRBJ1-1; D may be TRBD1 (5 bases). CDR3 length: 13 residues. The CDR3 sequence: CASSPGRLTGAFF. CDR3 sequence (DNA): TGTGCCAGCAGTCCGGGACGGCTTACTGGAGCTTTCTTT.

V gene TRBV19 combines with J gene TRBJ2-7, with 11 bases lining up with TRBD1. CDR1 and CDR2 from the germline V gene are LNHDA and SQIVND (reference sequence). This CDR3 region has 16 residues. V shed 5 bases and J 2 bases; nucleotides not matched to a gene: 8. CDR3 bases: TGTGCCAGTAGTGCCGGGACAGGGGGGGGTACCTACGAGCAGTACTTC. It specifies CASSAGTGGGTYEQYF.

This clonotype was counted many times. J is TRBJ2-5 and V is TRBV11-2; D may be TRBD1 or TRBD2 (5 bases each). V gave up 5 bases and J gave up 2 bases, with 18 bases separating them. CDR3 size: 16 residues. Germline-derived CDR1 and CDR2 are SGHAT and FQNNGV. CDR3 sequence: CASSQGALREQETQYF. DNA for the CDR3: TGTGCCAGCAGCCAAGGGGCTTTGAGGGAACAAGAGACCCAGTACTTC.

The chain employs TRBV6-6 and TRBJ1-5, with D possibly being TRBD1 (6 bases). This CDR3 has 21 amino acids. CDR1 MNHNY and CDR2 SVGAGI come from the germline V gene (reference sequence). V was cut by 4 bases and J by 3 bases, with 31 bases left in between. The CDR3 sequence is CASSLQTPIGGRQGPNQPQHF. Written as DNA, the CDR3 is TGTGCCAGCAGTTTACAGACTCCCATTGGAGGGAGGCAGGGGCCCAATCAGCCCCAGCATTTT.

Only a few counts were recorded for this clonotype. This chain uses TRBV20-1 with TRBJ2-1; TRBD2 matches 7 bases. From germline, CDR1 is DFQATT and CDR2 SNEGSKA (reference sequence). The CDR3 extends over 14 amino acids. The ends lost 1 base at V and 6 bases at J; junction bases unmatched: 6. CDR3 sequence reads: CSARGGGRANEQFF. The CDR3 DNA is TGCAGTGCTAGAGGCGGAGGGAGGGCCAATGAGCAGTTCTTC.

This clonotype has a count of ten or more. The V call is TRBV7-2, the J call TRBJ2-5; D may correspond to TRBD1 or TRBD2 (6 bases each). Germline loops: CDR1 SGHTA, CDR2 FQGNSA. This CDR3 comprises 14 residues. The V end was cut by 5 bases, the J end by 6 bases, with 16 bases between. The CDR3 DNA sequence: TGTGCCAGCAGCCCCCCGGAGGGGGAGAAGACCCAGTACTTC. Protein sequence: CASSPPEGEKTQYF.

This clonotype came up many times. The V gene is TRBV20-1, the J gene TRBJ2-7; TRBD2 matches at 8 bases. V was pared by 4 bases and J by 6 bases, with 20 bases of the junction left unmatched. Germline CDR1 is DFQATT and CDR2 is SNEGSKA (reference sequence). CDR3 length: 17 residues. CDR3 in amino acids: CSATQPTAGVGLREQYF. The CDR3 DNA reads as TGCAGTGCTACCCAACCCACAGCGGGAGTTGGGCTTCGCGAGCAGTACTTC.

Only a few counts were recorded for this clonotype. This rearrangement joins TRBV29-1 to TRBJ2-3, with 8 bases lining up with TRBD1. The CDR3 runs to 14 residues. Germline V gives CDR1 SQVTM, CDR2 ANQGSEA. V was clipped by 3 bases and J by 3 bases; unmatched bases: 5. The CDR3 DNA sequence: TGCAGCGTTGATCACCGGACAGGGACAGATACGCAGTATTTT. Translated, it gives CSVDHRTGTDTQYF.

The sample holds many counts of this clonotype. This chain joins TRBV6-2 or TRBV6-3 and TRBJ1-5; 8 bases are a match to TRBD1. The length of the CDR3 is 16 residues. V dropped 2 bases and J dropped 5; count of bases not matched to a gene: 8. Per the germline V gene, CDR1 is MNHEY and CDR2 is SVGEGT. The CDR3 DNA is TGTGCCAGCAGTTACCTCCCGGGACAGGCCCATCAGCCCCAGCATTTT. Translated, it gives CASSYLPGQAHQPQHF.